The TCR beta chain under discussion was sequenced for a study of T-cell reconstitution after alpha-beta-depleted transplantation in children. For TCRbeta, the library was prepared with unique molecular identifiers. A single record per CDR3 protein comes from TCRdb applying MiXCR to the PCR reads. The sample holds 200,000 to 250,000 distinct CDR3 sequences, 12% seen once. This clonotype appeared many times. V dropped 0 bases and J dropped 2 bases, with 15 bases sitting between them. CDR1 and CDR2 from the germline V gene are SGHRS and YFSETQ. The CDR3 extends over 16 amino acids. The chain has TRBV5-1 and TRBJ2-7, with D perhaps TRBD1 or TRBD2 (5 bases each). The sequences come from PBMCs from the stem cell graft donor, collected from the stem cell graft. This TCR was sampled from a human donor who donated a stem cell graft to a child with acute lymphoblastic leukemia. Here the CDR3 DNA reads TGCGCCAGCAGCTTGGTTACTGGGAAGGGACCCTACGAGCAGTACTTC. It codes for CASSLVTGKGPYEQYF.